In its sample, the clone carrying this TCR beta chain was seen many times. Its antigen remains unknown. The library was built from about 400 ng RNA with molecular barcoded adaptors for alpha/delta and beta/gamma chains. TCRdb re-called the reads through MiXCR, storing one row per CDR3 protein. The sample has fewer than 50,000 distinct CDR3 sequences; approximately 14% are singletons. This sample stems from a study of read filtering for tumor transcriptome and immune sequencing. Broader study findings: Dropping single-read clonotypes raised IR-seq and RNA-seq shared-clonotype correlation.

V lost 4 bases and J lost 9, with 13 bases in between. Germline V gene data show CDR1 as SNHLY and CDR2 as FYNNEI. The CDR3 covers 14 residues. The specimen was a population of CD138-negative cells sorted from bone marrow. The origin of this receptor is a donor aged 40 or over with multiple myeloma. The chain links TRBV2 to TRBJ1-6, with D hard to call. DNA of the CDR3: TGTGCCAGCAGTGTTCAGCGAGGGAGTTCACCCCTCCACTTT. Translation: CASSVQRGSSPLHF.